These 28 T cell receptor beta chains originate from one sample sequenced in a study of blood T cell repertoires in COVID-19. Using immunoSEQ multiplex PCR, the repertoire was profiled, and TCRdb retains in-frame clones only, with some absent. The sample lists approximately 130,000 clones; around 78% were seen once. Sequenced material: peripheral blood. The source is a human donor in a cohort sampled during active COVID-19.

The CDR3 region has the DNA TGTGCCAGCAGTTTAGCGGGGGGAGGCACCGGGGAGCTGTTTTTT. Translation: CASSLAGGGTGELFF. The chain has TRBV6-5 and TRBJ2-2; 10 bases map to TRBD2. This CDR3 is built from 15 residues. Germline V gene sequence: CDR1 MNHEY, CDR2 SVGAGI. J lost 4 bases, V lost 4 bases, and 3 bases had no gene match.

The chain joins TRBV6-5 to TRBJ1-2; 8 nucleotides agree with TRBD1. The CDR3 spans 15 residues. Trimming at V came to 2 bases and at J to 2 bases, leaving 4 bases not matched to a gene. Germline V gives CDR1 MNHEY, CDR2 SVGAGI. CDR3 sequence: CASSYAGQGNYGYTF. The CDR3, as DNA: TGTGCCAGCAGTTACGCTGGACAGGGCAACTATGGCTACACCTTC.

This chain connects TRBV9 to TRBJ1-6; no clear D gene. V was trimmed by 0 bases and J by 7 bases, leaving 5 bases between them. Germline lookup yields CDR1 SGDLS and CDR2 YYNGEE. CDR3 length: 13 residues. The CDR3 region has the DNA TGTGCCAGCAGCGTAGTGGGCAATTCACCCCTCCACTTT. It specifies CASSVVGNSPLHF.

This clone appeared a single time. The rearrangement links TRBV2 to TRBJ2-2; 8 bases line up with TRBD1. The CDR3 contains 16 residues. V lost 8 bases, J lost 4 bases, and 12 bases stayed unmatched. Per germline, CDR1 SNHLY and CDR2 FYNNEI. In DNA, the CDR3 is TGTGCCAGCGTGGGGGACAGGCCTGCGGGCACCGGGGAGCTGTTTTTT. Encoded protein: CASVGDRPAGTGELFF. Combining the CDR3 with reference TRBV2 and TRBJ2-2 gives the whole variable domain EPEVTQTPSHQVTQMGQEVILRCVPISNHLYFYWYRQILGQKVEFLVSFYNNEISEKSEIFDDQFSVERPDGSNFTLKIRSTKLEDSAMYFCASVGDRPAGTGELFFGEGSRLTVL.

The chain joins TRBV4-1 to TRBJ2-2; 7 bases are shared with TRBD1. The junction had 1 base not matched to a gene; V was cut back by 1 base and J by 2 bases. The CDR3 extends over 15 amino acids. The germline V gene encodes CDR1 MGHRA and CDR2 YSYEKL. CDR3 in DNA: TGCGCCAGCAGCCAAGGGGACAGTAACACCGGGGAGCTGTTTTTT. This codes for CASSQGDSNTGELFF.

The chain recombines TRBV4-1 with TRBJ2-2; D remains ambiguous. Germline CDR1 reads MGHRA; CDR2 reads YSYEKL. The CDR3 runs 14 residues. V shed 3 bases and J shed 0 bases, with 5 bases lying between them. As DNA, the CDR3 is TGCGCCAGCAGCCACCCCTCGAACACCGGGGAGCTGTTTTTT. This codes for CASSHPSNTGELFF.

This clone appeared many times. This sequence joins TRBV19 and TRBJ1-1, with D perhaps matching TRBD1 (6 bases). This CDR3 is built from 13 residues. The germline V and J ends were trimmed by 1 base and 6 bases, with 9 bases remaining between them. Germline V lookup: CDR1 LNHDA, CDR2 SQIVND (reference sequence). In DNA form, the CDR3 reads TGTGCCAGTAGTATAGTAGGGGGATCTGAAGCTTTCTTT. Its protein product is CASSIVGGSEAFF. The full variable domain, completed using reference TRBV19 and TRBJ1-1, is DGGITQSPKYLFRKEGQNVTLSCEQNLNHDAMYWYRQDPGQGLRLIYYSQIVNDFQKGDIAEGYSVSREKKESFPLTVTSAQKNPTAFYLCASSIVGGSEAFFGQGTRLTVV.

The chain uses TRBV5-1 and TRBJ1-2; D is ambiguous. The V and J ends lost 0 bases and 4 bases respectively, with 10 bases between them. Germline-derived CDR1 and CDR2 are SGHRS and YFSETQ. The CDR3 sequence is 14 residues long. This chain's CDR3 is CASSLEGAVYGYTF. DNA for the CDR3: TGCGCCAGCAGCTTGGAAGGAGCTGTCTATGGCTACACCTTC.

This clone was detected a few times. The V and J genes are TRBV19 and TRBJ2-3; D unclear. This CDR3 has 13 amino acids. Germline values: CDR1 LNHDA, CDR2 SQIVND (reference sequence). The V gene lost 5 bases and the J gene lost 1 base, with 7 bases spanning the gap. CDR3 region: CASSVQGTDTQYF. The CDR3 bases are TGTGCCAGTAGTGTCCAGGGCACAGATACGCAGTATTTT.

The V call is TRBV4-1, the J call TRBJ2-4, with TRBD2 as a possible D gene (5 bases). V was trimmed by 4 bases and J by 1 base, leaving 17 bases between them. CDR1 is MGHRA and CDR2 is YSYEKL in the germline V gene. The CDR3 length is 17 residues. The CDR3 sequence is CASSPRGDGVAKNIQYF. CDR3 nucleotide sequence: TGCGCCAGCAGCCCCCGCGGCGACGGGGTTGCCAAAAACATTCAGTACTTC.

The CDR3 region has the DNA TGCAGCGTCCCGTCGGGGAGCGGGGGGGCCTACGAGCAGTACTTC. This encodes CSVPSGSGGAYEQYF. This sequence joins TRBV29-1 and TRBJ2-7; 10 bases line up with TRBD2. This CDR3 spans 15 amino acids. The V gene end was trimmed by 6 bases and the J gene end by 2 bases; junction bases not matched to a gene: 10. Germline V CDR1 and CDR2: SQVTM, ANQGSEA.

V usage is TRBV5-4 and J usage is TRBJ2-5; TRBD1 agrees at 8 bases. The germline V gene encodes CDR1 SGHNT and CDR2 YYREEE (reference sequence). The CDR3 length is 15 residues. The V and J ends lost 0 bases and 5 bases, in that order; junction bases with no gene match: 6. The DNA for the CDR3 is TGTGCCAGCAGCTTGGGTTGGGACAGGTGGGAGACCCAGTACTTC. The encoded protein is CASSLGWDRWETQYF.

The rearrangement uses TRBV30 and TRBJ1-2; D is uncertain. Trimming took off 3 bases at V and 7 bases at J, with 9 bases between the two ends. This CDR3 spans 11 amino acids. The V gene's germline CDR1 is GTSNPN and CDR2 SVGIG (reference sequence). CDR3 DNA sequence: TGTGCCTGGAGCCCGGGTTCTGGCTACACCTTC. Translated: CAWSPGSGYTF.

This rearrangement joins TRBV19 to TRBJ1-5; 7 bases align to TRBD1. Germline V lookup: CDR1 LNHDA, CDR2 SQIVND (reference sequence). The CDR3 extends over 14 amino acids. V dropped 6 bases and J dropped 2; count of bases not matched to a gene: 4. Written as DNA, the CDR3 is TGTGCCAGTAGAACCGGGACAGGCAATCAGCCCCAGCATTTT. This gives the protein CASRTGTGNQPQHF.

The chain recombines TRBV9 with TRBJ1-1; possible D gene TRBD1, 5 bases. V was shortened by 0 bases and J by 0 bases, with 9 bases between the two germline ends. This CDR3 is 15 amino acids long. Germline CDR1 is SGDLS and CDR2 is YYNGEE. The CDR3 DNA sequence: TGTGCCAGCAGCGTAGTAGCAGGGATGAACACTGAAGCTTTCTTT. Residues: CASSVVAGMNTEAFF.

J is TRBJ2-7 and V is TRBV14; weak D call: TRBD2 (6 bases). The CDR3 loop spans 14 amino acids. Deletions cut 1 base from V and 2 bases from J, with 9 bases between. The germline V gene encodes CDR1 SGHDN and CDR2 FVKESK. This CDR3 reads CASSQAWRAYEQYF. The CDR3 DNA reads as TGTGCCAGCAGCCAAGCGTGGAGGGCCTACGAGCAGTACTTC.

The genes are TRBV11-2 and TRBJ2-5, with 12 bases matching TRBD2. The CDR3 has 15 residues. The ends lost 5 bases at V and 5 bases at J; junction bases unmatched: 6. From germline, CDR1 is SGHAT and CDR2 FQNNGV. CDR3 residues: CASSISSGGAETQYF. The CDR3 region has the DNA TGTGCCAGCAGCATATCTAGCGGGGGGGCGGAGACCCAGTACTTC. The complete variable domain, with remaining parts taken from reference TRBV11-2 and TRBJ2-5, reads EAGVAQSPRYKIIEKRQSVAFWCNPISGHATLYWYQQILGQGPKLLIQFQNNGVVDDSQLPKDRFSAERLKGVDSTLKIQPAKLEDSAVYLCASSISSGGAETQYFGPGTRLLVL.

The chain recombines TRBV7-9 with TRBJ2-7, with no clear D. Per germline, CDR1 SEHNR and CDR2 FQNEAQ (reference sequence). The CDR3 has 13 amino acids. Trimming removed 2 bases from V and 1 base from J, with 6 bases in between. The CDR3 bases are TGTGCCAGCAGCTTAACACCTTCCTACGAGCAGTACTTC. Translating gives CASSLTPSYEQYF.

This clone was counted only a few times. This chain links TRBV24-1 with TRBJ2-2; 7 bases are a match to TRBD1. The CDR3 spans 14 residues. With 3 bases clipped from V and 7 bases from J, the junction kept 4 bases outside the gene matches. Per germline, CDR1 KGHDR and CDR2 SFDVKD. CDR3 nucleotide sequence: TGTGCCACCAGTGATCAGGACAGGTACGGGGAGCTGTTTTTT. Its translation is CATSDQDRYGELFF.

The chain employs TRBV3-1 (or the pseudogene TRBV3-2) and TRBJ1-2; 8 positions agree with TRBD1. Germline lookup yields CDR1 LGHDT and CDR2 YNNKEL (reference sequence). The CDR3 covers 15 residues. V dropped 2 bases and J dropped 7; count of bases not matched to a gene: 9. The DNA for the CDR3 is TGTGCCAGCAGCCAACACGGACAGGGAGGGTTTGGCTACACCTTC. It is translated as CASSQHGQGGFGYTF.

The V gene is TRBV28, the J gene TRBJ2-5; TRBD2 aligns across 10 bases. The CDR3 covers 16 residues. V shed 2 bases, J shed 1 base, and the junction held 4 bases outside the gene matches. Germline values: CDR1 MDHEN, CDR2 SYDVKM. For the CDR3, the DNA is TGTGCCAGCAGTTTAGTGTTAGCGGGGGGCCAAGAGACCCAGTACTTC. Translated: CASSLVLAGGQETQYF.

V usage is TRBV29-1 and J usage is TRBJ2-5, with 11 bases lining up with TRBD2. Germline assignment: CDR1 SQVTM and CDR2 ANQGSEA. The CDR3 runs to 14 residues. Losses at the gene ends were 4 bases for V and 5 bases for J; bases not matched to a gene: 6. The CDR3 sequence is CSVGSGGARETQYF. The CDR3 DNA reads as TGCAGCGTTGGTAGCGGGGGGGCGAGGGAGACCCAGTACTTC. Together with reference TRBV29-1 and TRBJ2-5, the CDR3 gives the full variable domain: SAVISQKPSRDICQRGTSLTIQCQVDSQVTMMFWYRQQPGQSLTLIATANQGSEATYESGFVIDKFPISRPNLTFSTLTVSNMSPEDSSIYLCSVGSGGARETQYFGPGTRLLVL.

The V call is TRBV5-6, the J call TRBJ1-1; no definite D call. The CDR3 runs 12 residues. Germline loops: CDR1 SGHDT, CDR2 YYEEEE. V gave up 3 bases and J gave up 9 bases, with 12 bases separating them. The CDR3 spells CASSSLEAQAFF. The CDR3 region has the DNA TGTGCCAGCAGCTCCCTGGAGGCACAAGCTTTCTTT.

Note on this clone: The DNA is omitted, as the CDR3 cannot be located on it reliably, and the CDR3 follows TCRdb's listing. The chain carries TRBV27 and TRBJ2-2; TRBD1, the table's D call, lacks a check against the DNA. Germline loops: CDR1 MNHEY, CDR2 SMNVEV (reference sequence). Including both end residues, the CDR3 is 15 amino acids long. CDR3 sequence: CASSSQGQYVGELFF.

The chain is built from TRBV5-8 and TRBJ1-4; D is unresolved. V was shortened by 0 bases and J by 7 bases, with 16 bases between the two germline ends. Germline lookup yields CDR1 SGHTS and CDR2 YDEGEE. This CDR3 region has 16 residues. As DNA, the CDR3 is TGTGCCAGCAGCTTGGGGATCGGGAATGACGGTGAAAAACTGTTTTTT. Its translation is CASSLGIGNDGEKLFF.

V gene TRBV9 combines with J gene TRBJ1-1; D is perhaps TRBD1 (5 bases). V was pared by 3 bases and J by 1 base, with 13 bases between. The CDR3 contains 15 residues. Germline CDR1 reads SGDLS; CDR2 reads YYNGEE. CDR3 residues: CASSGSGLGNTEAFF. DNA of the CDR3: TGTGCCAGCAGCGGCTCAGGGTTAGGGAACACTGAAGCTTTCTTT. Looking up the rest from reference TRBV9 and TRBJ1-1 gives the full variable domain: DSGVTQTPKHLITATGQRVTLRCSPRSGDLSVYWYQQSLDQGLQFLIQYYNGEERAKGNILERFSAQQFPDLHSELNLSSLELGDSALYFCASSGSGLGNTEAFFGQGTRLTVV.

This clone was detected a few times. This chain connects TRBV5-5 to TRBJ1-4, with TRBD1 identical over 7 bases. The germline CDR1 and CDR2 sequences are SGHKS and YYEKEE (reference sequence). The CDR3 has 15 residues. V trimming: 4 bases; J trimming: 7 bases; junction bases outside the gene matches: 10. DNA for the CDR3: TGTGCCAGCAGCCGACAGGGAGTGGAGGGTGAAAAACTGTTTTTT. This codes for CASSRQGVEGEKLFF.

This chain joins TRBV23-1 and TRBJ1-6; no clear D gene. TRBV23-1 is treated as an ORF (open reading frame) with a function not yet certain. Trimming left V 7 bases short and J 10 bases short, with 14 bases between. The CDR3 sequence is 13 residues long. Here the CDR3 reads CASIPPGKSPLHF. DNA of the CDR3: TGCGCCAGCATCCCTCCAGGAAAATCACCCCTCCACTTT.